Sequencing of this T cell receptor (beta chain) was carried out in a study of T cell repertoires in cytomegalovirus infection. TCRdb used MiXCR to reprocess the reads, holding one entry per CDR3 protein. This table holds some 150,000 distinct CDR3 sequences, about 6.1% found once. The CDR3 sequence is 14 residues long. The germline V and J ends were trimmed by 1 base and 3 bases, with 10 bases remaining between them. Germline CDR1 SGHTA, CDR2 FQGNSA. This clonotype was picked up many times. The gene calls are TRBV7-2 and TRBJ2-7; a weak D match, TRBD1 (5 bases). The source is a human donor in good health (CMV status not recorded). Some clones in this sample may be carry-over from other donors' samples. What was sequenced was PBMCs. DNA of the CDR3: TGTGCCAGCAGCTTAGGACAGACCAACTACGAGCAGTACTTC. This sequence encodes CASSLGQTNYEQYF.